What follows is one TCR beta chain and its context. Measured with immunoSEQ multiplex PCR; TCRdb has only the in-frame clones, and not every one. The sample records 250,000 to 300,000 clones, roughly 92% being singletons. CDR3 length: 15 amino acids. V gave up 2 bases and J gave up 2 bases; unmatched junction bases: 4. Germline V gene sequence: CDR1 MNHEY, CDR2 SMNVEV (reference sequence). The data originate from a study of blood T cell repertoires in COVID-19. Study-wide background: Whether acute or convalescent, the COVID-19 samples came from the United States, Italy and Spain. The analysed material was cDNA or gDNA that came from T cells, B-cell-depleted T cells, or PBMCs.

Seattle enrolled patients during active infection and tracked them longitudinally. The sample consisted of peripheral blood. This TCR derives from a woman under 40 with COVID-19, enrolled during active disease. The chain uses TRBV27 and TRBJ2-7; TRBD2 matches 9 bases. The CDR3 region is CASSLGLAGPYEQYF. CDR3 coding DNA: TGTGCCAGCAGTTTAGGCCTAGCGGGACCCTACGAGCAGTACTTC.